Presented here are 31 T cell receptor beta chains from one specimen sequenced in a study of cytomegalovirus exposure and HLA in healthy donors. The PCR was carried out with 60 Vbeta primers and 13 Jbeta primers. Produced via immunoSEQ multiplex PCR; TCRdb's table is partial and in-frame only. The sample holds approximately 130,000 clones; roughly 82% are singletons and the top ten take roughly 2.5%. Sequenced sample: PBMCs. These receptors originate from a man aged 50-60 years in good health and CMV-seronegative.

This rearrangement joins TRBV6-5 to TRBJ1-2; tentative D call: TRBD1 (6 bases). Germline V gene sequence: CDR1 MNHEY, CDR2 SVGAGI. This CDR3 has 13 amino acids. V shed 6 bases and J shed 8 bases, with 16 bases lying between them. The CDR3 reads CASSSWGGAGYTF. As DNA, the CDR3 is TGTGCCAGCAGCTCATGGGGGGGGGCAGGCTACACCTTC.

The CDR3 coding sequence is TGTGCCAGCAGCCAAGGGGTCAGGGGGCAAGAGACCCAGTACTTC. Its protein product is CASSQGVRGQETQYF. The chain joins TRBV4-2 to TRBJ2-5; 7 nucleotides line up with TRBD1. Germline values: CDR1 LGHNA, CDR2 YNFKEQ. The trim removed 1 base at V and 2 bases at J, leaving 4 bases unmatched. The CDR3 extends over 15 amino acids.

J is TRBJ2-5 and V is TRBV5-1, with a weak D call TRBD2 (6 bases). Judging by the DNA end, TRBJ2-7 fits better; the J call may be wrong. The CDR3 has 16 residues. The germline gives CDR1 SGHRS, CDR2 YFSETQ. CDR3 in DNA: TGCGCCAGCAGCGGTGCCCGCGGGACGGGAACCTACGAGCAGTACTTC. This translates into CASSGARGTGTYEQYF.

This chain links TRBV6-5 with TRBJ1-1; 7 positions agree with TRBD1. Germline assignment: CDR1 MNHEY and CDR2 SVGAGI. The trim removed 4 bases at V and 10 bases at J, leaving 12 bases unmatched. This CDR3 is 14 amino acids long. CDR3 loop: CASSFRTGQTPAFF. Here the CDR3 DNA reads TGTGCCAGCAGTTTCCGGACAGGCCAGACCCCAGCTTTCTTT.

By its share, this clone is medium-sized (0.01 to 0.1%). V gene TRBV6-1 combines with J gene TRBJ1-1; D remains ambiguous. Looked up from germline, CDR1 is MNHNS and CDR2 is SASEGT. CDR3 length equals 14 residues. V gave up 3 bases and J gave up 1 base, with 9 bases separating them. CDR3 region: CASSEGQENTEAFF. CDR3 bases: TGTGCCAGCAGTGAGGGTCAGGAGAACACTGAAGCTTTCTTT.

The CDR3 reads CAWTRSTGVNEQFF. CDR3 DNA sequence: TGTGCCTGGACTAGGAGTACAGGGGTCAATGAGCAGTTCTTC. The J gene is TRBJ2-1, the V gene TRBV30, with TRBD1 matching 7 bases. V lost 4 bases, J lost 6 bases, and 9 bases stayed unmatched. Germline CDR1 GTSNPN, CDR2 SVGIG (reference sequence). The CDR3 is made up of 14 amino acids. Variable domain in full (rest from reference TRBV30 and TRBJ2-1): SQTIHQWPATLVQPVGSPLSLECTVEGTSNPNLYWYRQAAGRGLQLLFYSVGIGQISSEVPQNLSASRPQDRQFILSSKKLLLSDSGFYLCAWTRSTGVNEQFFGPGTRLTVL.

On this clone itself: The junction and the germline gene differ at one end; a read error may be behind it. The gene calls are TRBV7-7 and TRBJ1-5; D unclear. CDR1 SSHAT and CDR2 FNYEAQ come from the germline V gene (reference sequence). This CDR3 has 16 amino acids. The CDR3 is CASSLKRRISNQPQHF. The CDR3 DNA reads as TGTGCTAGCAGCTTAAAAAGGCGGATTAGCAATCAGCCCCAGCATTTT.

The gene calls are TRBV5-1 and TRBJ1-1; no clear D. The CDR3 sequence is 13 residues long. V lost 2 bases and J lost 11, with 16 bases in between. Germline V CDR1 and CDR2: SGHRS, YFSETQ. CDR3 sequence: CASSLGLADRAFF. The CDR3 DNA is TGCGCCAGCAGCTTAGGACTAGCTGATCGGGCTTTCTTT.

The genes are TRBV4-1 and TRBJ2-7; 9 nucleotides align to TRBD1. CDR3 length equals 16 residues. With V trimmed by 4 bases and J by 3 bases, 10 bases remained unmatched. The germline CDR1 and CDR2 sequences are MGHRA and YSYEKL. CDR3 nucleotides: TGCGCCAGCAGCCTTACATCGAGACAGGGGGTCTACGAGCAGTACTTC. Translated, it gives CASSLTSRQGVYEQYF.

The rearrangement links TRBV4-1 to TRBJ1-4; TRBD1 matches 8 bases. Germline values: CDR1 MGHRA, CDR2 YSYEKL. J was trimmed by 8 bases and V by 0 bases; bases with no gene match: 5. The CDR3 has 15 residues. CDR3 bases: TGCGCCAGCAGCCAAGACCCAGGGGGCACGGAAAAACTGTTTTTT. Translation: CASSQDPGGTEKLFF.

The chain joins TRBV7-8 to TRBJ1-1; perhaps TRBD1 as D (5 bases). Per the germline V gene, CDR1 is SGHVS and CDR2 is FQNEAQ. V was pared by 5 bases and J by 3 bases, with 13 bases between. The CDR3 length is 14 residues. CDR3 coding DNA: TGTGCCAGCAGCCAACTGACAGTGTACACTGAAGCTTTCTTT. It translates to CASSQLTVYTEAFF.

The genes are TRBV9 and TRBJ2-1; tentatively, D is TRBD1 (8 bases). The CDR3 covers 15 residues. V lost 3 bases to trimming and J lost 4 bases, with 14 bases between them. Germline loops: CDR1 SGDLS, CDR2 YYNGEE. CDR3 DNA sequence: TGTGCCAGCAGCGCTACAGGGGGGGCTTACAATGAGCAGTTCTTC. Amino acids: CASSATGGAYNEQFF.

The chain recombines TRBV28 with TRBJ1-5, with TRBD1 as a possible D gene (5 bases). Trimming left V 6 bases short and J 2 bases short, with 20 bases between. Germline V gene lookup returns CDR1 MDHEN and CDR2 SYDVKM. CDR3 size: 17 residues. DNA of the CDR3: TGTGCCAGCAGGCCCGCCGCGGGGGTAGTAGGCAATCAGCCCCAGCATTTT. Translated, it gives CASRPAAGVVGNQPQHF.

This clone was found once. The chain combines TRBV11-2 with TRBJ2-7; D not resolved. The CDR3 has 12 amino acids. Trimming took off 1 base at V and 2 bases at J, with 3 bases between the two ends. CDR1 is SGHAT and CDR2 is FQNNGV in the germline V gene. The DNA for the CDR3 is TGTGCCAGCAGCTTAGCAACCTACGAGCAGTACTTC. Translated: CASSLATYEQYF.

The rearrangement links TRBV6-6 to TRBJ2-2; 9 nucleotides match TRBD2. The germline gives CDR1 MNHNY, CDR2 SVGAGI (reference sequence). V trimming: 0 bases; J trimming: 5 bases; junction bases outside the gene matches: 4. The CDR3 is made up of 16 amino acids. The CDR3 nucleotides are TGTGCCAGCAGTTACTCGAAGCTAGCGGGAACCGGGGAGCTGTTTTTT. This codes for CASSYSKLAGTGELFF.

The table lists this clone with a count of one. The chain combines TRBV5-1 with TRBJ1-4; D may be TRBD1 (5 bases). This CDR3 spans 15 amino acids. V was pared by 5 bases and J by 0 bases, with 11 bases between. Germline CDR1 SGHRS, CDR2 YFSETQ. CDR3 nucleotides: TGCGCCAGCAGGTCCACAGGCGCAACTAATGAAAAACTGTTTTTT. Its translation is CASRSTGATNEKLFF.

V and J are TRBV5-1 and TRBJ1-1, with D possibly matching TRBD1 (6 bases). V was cut by 0 bases and J by 5 bases, with 14 bases left in between. Germline V gene lookup returns CDR1 SGHRS and CDR2 YFSETQ. The length of the CDR3 is 15 residues. The CDR3 DNA follows: TGCGCCAGCAGCTTGGGGGACATTTTAGAGACTGAAGCTTTCTTT. Protein product: CASSLGDILETEAFF.

The gene calls are TRBV6-5 and TRBJ1-2; 7 nucleotides match TRBD1. This CDR3 has 15 residues. The germline V gene encodes CDR1 MNHEY and CDR2 SVGAGI. With V trimmed by 0 bases and J by 6 bases, 7 bases remained unmatched. CDR3 in DNA: TGTGCCAGCAGTTACTCGAGCACAGGGGTAAATGGCTACACCTTC. Protein product: CASSYSSTGVNGYTF.

The CDR3 nucleotides are TGTGCTAGTGGGTGGAACAGCTACAATGAGCAGTTCTTC. This gives the protein CASGWNSYNEQFF. The J gene is TRBJ2-1, the V gene TRBV12-5; D not certain. Germline assignment: CDR1 LGHNT and CDR2 FRNRAP. The CDR3 covers 13 residues. The V and J ends lost 6 bases and 3 bases respectively, with 9 bases between them.

This sequence joins TRBV13 and TRBJ2-3; possible D gene TRBD1, 5 bases. Germline V gene data show CDR1 as PRHDT and CDR2 as FYEKMQ (reference sequence). Deletions cut 7 bases from V and 6 bases from J, with 23 bases between. CDR3 size: 16 residues. The CDR3 loop reads CASTRGALQLPDTQYF. The DNA of the CDR3 is TGTGCCAGCACGCGTGGGGCTCTTCAACTTCCGGATACGCAGTATTTT.

The chain combines TRBV7-3 with TRBJ2-2; 10 nucleotides agree with TRBD2. After removal of 2 bases from V and 3 bases from J, the junction contained 6 bases not matched to a gene. The CDR3 loop spans 17 amino acids. Per germline, CDR1 SGHTA and CDR2 FQGTGA. CDR3 residues: CASSLVPLAGYTGELFF. CDR3 DNA sequence: TGTGCCAGCAGCTTAGTTCCACTAGCGGGGTACACCGGGGAGCTGTTTTTT.

The chain uses TRBV2 and TRBJ2-2; D is perhaps TRBD1 (5 bases). This CDR3 has 15 residues. Trimming cost V 4 bases and J 1 base, with 10 bases left between them. Germline V lookup: CDR1 SNHLY, CDR2 FYNNEI. DNA of the CDR3: TGTGCCAGCAGTGTAAGCAGGGAGAACACCGGGGAGCTGTTTTTT. Translation: CASSVSRENTGELFF.

The chain uses TRBV5-1 and TRBJ1-2, with 10 bases lining up with TRBD1. CDR1 and CDR2 from the germline V gene are SGHRS and YFSETQ. The CDR3 length is 14 residues. Trimming removed 4 bases from V and 7 bases from J; junction bases left unmatched: 7. In nucleotides, the CDR3 is TGCGCCAGCAGCCCCGGGACAGGGGATGGTGGCTACACCTTC. Its translation: CASSPGTGDGGYTF.

V gene TRBV7-9 combines with J gene TRBJ2-2, with no clear D. The CDR3 is 12 residues long. Trimming pared 3 bases from V and 8 bases from J, leaving 7 bases between. From germline, CDR1 is SEHNR and CDR2 FQNEAQ (reference sequence). CDR3 loop: CASSFQSGELFF. In nucleotides, the CDR3 is TGTGCCAGCAGCTTTCAGTCGGGGGAGCTGTTTTTT.

The rearrangement joins TRBV29-1 to TRBJ2-5; weak D call: TRBD1 (8 bases). With 6 bases removed from V and 5 bases from J, the gap between germline ends came to 19 bases. This CDR3 has 14 residues. Looked up from germline, CDR1 is SQVTM and CDR2 is ANQGSEA. DNA of the CDR3: TGCAGCGTCGAGCGGGACAGGTCCGGGGAGACCCAGTACTTC. Protein: CSVERDRSGETQYF.

This CDR3 is CASSVADYPNQPQHF. In DNA, the CDR3 is TGTGCCAGCAGCGTAGCAGATTACCCCAATCAGCCCCAGCATTTT. This chain uses TRBV9 with TRBJ1-5, with D unclear. The V gene's germline CDR1 is SGDLS and CDR2 YYNGEE. Trimming shortened V by 0 bases and J by 3 bases, and 10 bases separated the two germline ends. This CDR3 has 15 amino acids.

This chain connects TRBV4-3 to TRBJ2-2, with D tentatively TRBD1 (6 bases). The ends were cut back, 4 bases at V and 2 bases at J, with 11 bases in the middle. The CDR3 consists of 15 residues. Germline-derived CDR1 and CDR2 are LGHNA and YSLEER. This CDR3 reads CASSPGTKNTGELFF. In DNA, the CDR3 is TGCGCCAGCAGCCCCGGGACAAAAAACACCGGGGAGCTGTTTTTT.

The rearrangement uses TRBV4-3 and TRBJ2-1; 9 bases line up with TRBD2. V dropped 0 bases and J dropped 4; count of bases not matched to a gene: 4. There are 16 residues in the CDR3. Germline loops: CDR1 LGHNA, CDR2 YSLEER. The CDR3 DNA follows: TGCGCCAGCAGCCAAGATGTCGCGGGAGGGTACAATGAGCAGTTCTTC. Protein sequence: CASSQDVAGGYNEQFF.

V usage is TRBV4-1 and J usage is TRBJ2-3; 7 nucleotides agree with TRBD2. Germline CDR1 is MGHRA and CDR2 is YSYEKL. The CDR3 has 16 residues. Germline trimming cut 2 bases from V and 1 base from J; bases unmatched to any gene: 6. The CDR3 DNA reads as TGCGCCAGCAGCCAATCATCCCGGGGGGGCACAGATACGCAGTATTTT. Protein sequence: CASSQSSRGGTDTQYF.

This chain uses TRBV30 with TRBJ2-3; 8 bases are shared with TRBD2. This CDR3 is built from 14 residues. Germline CDR1 GTSNPN, CDR2 SVGIG (reference sequence). After removal of 0 bases from V and 4 bases from J, the junction contained 3 bases not matched to a gene. The CDR3 nucleotides are TGTGCCTGGAGTGTCAGTAGCGGGGCAGATACGCAGTATTTT. As protein: CAWSVSSGADTQYF.

The chain couples TRBV2 to TRBJ1-1, with 8 bases lining up with TRBD1. Germline values: CDR1 SNHLY, CDR2 FYNNEI. This CDR3 comprises 15 residues. J was trimmed by 0 bases and V by 3 bases; bases with no gene match: 3. The CDR3 region is CASSEWTGMNTEAFF. DNA of the CDR3: TGTGCCAGCAGTGAGTGGACAGGGATGAACACTGAAGCTTTCTTT. The full variable domain, completed using reference TRBV2 and TRBJ1-1, is EPEVTQTPSHQVTQMGQEVILRCVPISNHLYFYWYRQILGQKVEFLVSFYNNEISEKSEIFDDQFSVERPDGSNFTLKIRSTKLEDSAMYFCASSEWTGMNTEAFFGQGTRLTVV.